A single sample is the source of the 16 T cell receptor beta chains below, sequenced in a study of blood T cell repertoires in COVID-19. Some clones are missing from TCRdb's copy, which holds only in-frame ones; the method was immunoSEQ multiplex PCR. The sample shows over 250,000 clones, roughly 90% of them seen only once. The sample comprised PBMCs or T cells enriched from blood (not recorded which). These receptors were collected from a man aged 55 to 69 who had recovered from COVID-19.

This clone was detected only once. The rearrangement uses TRBV10-3 and TRBJ1-1, with 9 bases fitting TRBD1. The CDR3 covers 16 residues. From germline, CDR1 is ENHRY and CDR2 SYGVKD. V lost 2 bases and J lost 0; bases outside the gene matches: 4. CDR3 in DNA: TGTGCCATCAGTGAGAGAACAGGGGGCATGAACACTGAAGCTTTCTTT. It is translated as CAISERTGGMNTEAFF.

The chain recombines TRBV27 with TRBJ2-6; 7 nucleotides align to TRBD2. Looked up from germline, CDR1 is MNHEY and CDR2 is SMNVEV (reference sequence). This CDR3 comprises 18 residues. J gave up 0 bases and V 3 bases, and 8 bases lay outside the gene matches. The CDR3 sequence is CASSFIWGGRSGANVLTF. The CDR3 DNA sequence: TGTGCCAGCAGTTTCATCTGGGGGGGACGCTCTGGGGCCAACGTCCTGACTTTC.

The CDR3: CASNRGFGANVLTF. In nucleotides, the CDR3 is TGTGCCAGTAACAGGGGTTTTGGGGCCAACGTCCTGACTTTC. This chain uses TRBV7-2 with TRBJ2-6, with 7 nucleotides matching TRBD1. There are 14 residues in the CDR3. Germline-derived CDR1 and CDR2 are SGHTA and FQGNSA. Trimming at V came to 9 bases and at J to 3 bases, leaving 5 bases not matched to a gene. Full variable domain (missing parts from reference TRBV7-2 and TRBJ2-6): GAGVSQSPSNKVTEKGKDVELRCDPISGHTALYWYRQSLGQGLEFLIYFQGNSAPDKSGLPSDRFSAERTGGSVSTLTIQRTQQEDSAVYLCASNRGFGANVLTFGAGSRLTVL.

This clone was recorded once. V and J are TRBV3-1 (or the pseudogene TRBV3-2) and TRBJ2-4; maybe TRBD2 (6 bases). The CDR3 has 17 residues. Germline V CDR1 and CDR2: LGHDT, YNNKEL (reference sequence). V was clipped by 1 base and J by 0 bases, with 13 bases between them. CDR3 region: CASSQAEGRIAKNIQYF. The CDR3 DNA is TGTGCCAGCAGCCAAGCTGAGGGGAGGATAGCCAAAAACATTCAGTACTTC.

For the CDR3, the DNA is TGTGCCAGCAGCTTAGTAGGGACAGCTTACGAGCAGTACTTC. Amino acid sequence: CASSLVGTAYEQYF. The rearrangement links TRBV7-8 to TRBJ2-7; TRBD1 aligns across 7 bases. CDR3 length: 14 amino acids. The J segment lost 4 bases and the V segment lost 1 base, leaving 4 bases of the junction unmatched. CDR1 SGHVS and CDR2 FQNEAQ come from the germline V gene.

V is TRBV30 and J is TRBJ1-1, with 11 bases lining up with TRBD1. Germline CDR1 GTSNPN, CDR2 SVGIG (reference sequence). The V gene end was trimmed by 0 bases and the J gene end by 0 bases; junction bases not matched to a gene: 9. This CDR3 is 18 amino acids long. The CDR3 nucleotides are TGTGCCTGGAGTGTACGGACAGGGGGCTTCCTTATGAACACTGAAGCTTTCTTT. Translated: CAWSVRTGGFLMNTEAFF.

In this sample, this clone turned up once. The V gene is TRBV3-1 (or the pseudogene TRBV3-2), the J gene TRBJ1-1, with D perhaps matching TRBD1 (6 bases). The CDR3 runs to 14 residues. The ends were cut back, 2 bases at V and 10 bases at J, with 17 bases in the middle. In germline, CDR1 is LGHDT, CDR2 YNNKEL (reference sequence). The chain's CDR3 is CASSQKYGGMGAFF. The CDR3 nucleotides read TGTGCCAGCAGCCAAAAATATGGGGGCATGGGAGCTTTCTTT.

This sequence joins TRBV14 and TRBJ2-3; no reliable D call. CDR1 and CDR2 (germline): SGHDN, FVKESK. The length of the CDR3 is 15 residues. V lost 0 bases and J 2 bases, leaving 9 bases between the germline ends. In nucleotides, the CDR3 is TGTGCCAGCAGCCAAGATCTCGGGTTCACAGATACGCAGTATTTT. It yields the protein CASSQDLGFTDTQYF.

V gene TRBV7-6 combines with J gene TRBJ2-7, with 10 bases that match TRBD2. Germline loops: CDR1 SGHVS, CDR2 FNYEAQ. The CDR3 sequence is 17 residues long. V shed 4 bases and J 3 bases; nucleotides not matched to a gene: 12. This CDR3 reads CASSSPFVASGSYEQYF. CDR3 DNA: TGTGCCAGCAGCTCCCCATTCGTGGCTAGCGGGAGCTACGAGCAGTACTTC.

The rearrangement uses TRBV4-3 and TRBJ1-4; no clear D. V was trimmed by 1 base and J by 7 bases, leaving 7 bases between them. The germline V gene encodes CDR1 LGHNA and CDR2 YSLEER. The CDR3 contains 13 residues. The CDR3 is CASSQAGSEKLFF. For the CDR3, the DNA is TGCGCCAGCAGCCAAGCGGGTTCTGAAAAACTGTTTTTT.

The rearrangement links TRBV10-2 to TRBJ2-1; possibly TRBD2 for D (7 bases). Germline CDR1 and CDR2: WSHSY and SAAADI. Deletions cut 7 bases from V and 3 bases from J, with 16 bases between. This CDR3 is built from 15 residues. The chain's CDR3 is CASNLGEGGYNEQFF. The CDR3 nucleotides read TGCGCCAGCAATTTAGGGGAGGGGGGCTACAATGAGCAGTTCTTC.

This clone appeared a single time. V gene TRBV4-2 combines with J gene TRBJ2-7, with 7 bases that match TRBD2. Germline CDR1 LGHNA, CDR2 YNFKEQ. The CDR3 extends over 16 amino acids. Trimming at V came to 0 bases and at J to 5 bases, leaving 10 bases not matched to a gene. The CDR3 DNA reads as TGTGCCAGCAGCCAAGATCCGGGACTAAGGGCCGACGAGCAGTACTTC. Protein: CASSQDPGLRADEQYF.

This clone appeared a few times. The rearrangement joins TRBV2 to TRBJ2-2, with D tentatively TRBD1 (5 bases). The CDR3 covers 15 residues. Per germline, CDR1 SNHLY and CDR2 FYNNEI. The ends were cut back, 5 bases at V and 2 bases at J, with 12 bases in the middle. The CDR3 spells CASSIDRVNTGELFF. The CDR3 bases are TGTGCCAGCAGTATCGACAGAGTAAACACCGGGGAGCTGTTTTTT.

The rearrangement uses TRBV6-6 and TRBJ2-7, with D maybe TRBD2 (6 bases). Germline CDR1 and CDR2: MNHNY and SVGAGI (reference sequence). The V end was cut by 2 bases, the J end by 1 base, with 9 bases between. The length of the CDR3 is 14 residues. The CDR3 is CASSYEGLSYEQYF. The DNA of the CDR3 is TGTGCCAGCAGTTACGAGGGACTTTCCTACGAGCAGTACTTC.

The V call is TRBV10-2, the J call TRBJ2-3; no definite D call. The CDR3 length is 15 residues. V was shortened by 5 bases and J by 0 bases, with 12 bases between the two germline ends. Germline V gives CDR1 WSHSY, CDR2 SAAADI. CDR3 in DNA: TGCGCCAGCAGTACATATCCCCTGAGCACAGATACGCAGTATTTT. The encoded protein is CASSTYPLSTDTQYF.

The gene calls are TRBV6-5 and TRBJ1-5; TRBD1 matches 7 bases. The V gene end was trimmed by 6 bases and the J gene end by 6 bases; junction bases not matched to a gene: 5. The CDR3 runs 13 residues. CDR1 is MNHEY and CDR2 is SVGAGI in the germline V gene. This CDR3 reads CASSRQGPQPQHF. CDR3 DNA sequence: TGTGCCAGCAGCAGACAGGGACCTCAGCCCCAGCATTTT.